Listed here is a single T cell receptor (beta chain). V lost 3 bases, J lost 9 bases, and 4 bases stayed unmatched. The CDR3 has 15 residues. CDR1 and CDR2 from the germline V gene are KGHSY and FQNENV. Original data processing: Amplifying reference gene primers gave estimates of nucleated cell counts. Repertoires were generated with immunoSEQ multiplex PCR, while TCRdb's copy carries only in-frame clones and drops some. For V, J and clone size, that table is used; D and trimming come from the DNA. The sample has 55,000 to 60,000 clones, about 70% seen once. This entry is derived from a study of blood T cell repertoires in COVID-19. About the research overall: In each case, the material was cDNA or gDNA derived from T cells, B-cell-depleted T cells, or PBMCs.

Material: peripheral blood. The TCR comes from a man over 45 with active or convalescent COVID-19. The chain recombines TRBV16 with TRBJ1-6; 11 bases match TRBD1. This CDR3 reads CASSHRTGGRSPLHF. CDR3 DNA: TGTGCCAGCAGCCACCGGACAGGGGGCCGTTCACCCCTCCACTTT. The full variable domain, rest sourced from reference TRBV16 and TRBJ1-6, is GEEVAQTPKHLVRGEGQKAKLYCAPIKGHSYVFWYQQVLKNEFKFLISFQNENVFDETGMPKERFSAKCLPNSPCSLEIQATKLEDSAVYFCASSHRTGGRSPLHFGNGTRLTVT.